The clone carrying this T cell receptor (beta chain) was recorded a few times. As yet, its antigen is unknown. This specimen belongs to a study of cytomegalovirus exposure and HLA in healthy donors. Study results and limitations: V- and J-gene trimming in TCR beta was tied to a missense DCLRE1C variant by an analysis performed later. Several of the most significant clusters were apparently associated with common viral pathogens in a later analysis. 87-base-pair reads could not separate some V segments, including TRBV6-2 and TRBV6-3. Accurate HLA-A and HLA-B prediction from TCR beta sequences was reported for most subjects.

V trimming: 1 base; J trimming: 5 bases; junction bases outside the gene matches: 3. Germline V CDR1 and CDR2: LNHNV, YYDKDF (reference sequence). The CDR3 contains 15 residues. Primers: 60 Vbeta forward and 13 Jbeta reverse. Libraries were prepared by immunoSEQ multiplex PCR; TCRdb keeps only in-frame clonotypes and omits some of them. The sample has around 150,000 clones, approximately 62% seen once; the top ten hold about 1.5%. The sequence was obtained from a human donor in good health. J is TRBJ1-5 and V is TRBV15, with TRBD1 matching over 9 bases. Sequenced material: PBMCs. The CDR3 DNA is TGTGCCACCAGCAGAGGACAGGGGGTTGATCAGCCCCAGCATTTT. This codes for CATSRGQGVDQPQHF.